These 20 T cell receptor beta chains were all obtained from the same sample, sequenced in a study of T cells and Merkel cell carcinoma outcomes. Profiled with immunoSEQ multiplex PCR; TCRdb holds only in-frame clones, not every one. Of under 350 clones in the sample, under 95% were seen once. The sequenced material came from tumor tissue from Merkel cell carcinoma. The receptors derive from a human donor with Merkel cell carcinoma.

V is TRBV30 and J is TRBJ1-5, with D maybe TRBD1 (6 bases). V was clipped by 4 bases and J by 4 bases, with 11 bases between them. Germline loops: CDR1 GTSNPN, CDR2 SVGIG (reference sequence). The CDR3 consists of 13 residues. CDR3: CAWNGGWNQPQHF. The DNA of the CDR3 is TGTGCCTGGAACGGGGGCTGGAATCAGCCCCAGCATTTT.

The chain combines TRBV6-5 with TRBJ2-7; the D is unclear. This CDR3 contains 14 residues. Germline CDR1 MNHEY, CDR2 SVGAGI. Trimming stripped 0 bases from V and 4 bases from J, with 10 bases between. DNA for the CDR3: TGTGCCAGCAGTTACTCGAGCAGTCGGTACGAGCAGTACTTC. Translated, it gives CASSYSSSRYEQYF.

V usage is TRBV5-6 and J usage is TRBJ1-5, with no clear D. CDR1 SGHDT and CDR2 YYEEEE come from the germline V gene. Trimming shortened V by 1 base and J by 3 bases, and 2 bases separated the two germline ends. CDR3 length: 12 residues. For the CDR3, the DNA is TGTGCCAGCAGCTTGAACAATCAGCCCCAGCATTTT. This encodes CASSLNNQPQHF.

The chain carries TRBV29-1 and TRBJ2-3; TRBD1 or TRBD2 may be the D gene (5 bases each). V was shortened by 5 bases and J by 4 bases, with 19 bases between the two germline ends. CDR1 and CDR2 (germline): SQVTM, ANQGSEA. The CDR3 has 15 amino acids. The CDR3, as DNA: TGCAGCGTTTCCGGACCCGATCAGGGAGCAGATACGCAGTATTTT. It specifies CSVSGPDQGADTQYF.

V gene TRBV5-4 combines with J gene TRBJ1-2; D not certain. The CDR3 runs to 14 residues. V dropped 0 bases and J dropped 4 bases, with 10 bases sitting between them. CDR1 SGHNT and CDR2 YYREEE come from the germline V gene (reference sequence). CDR3 nucleotide sequence: TGTGCCAGCAGCTTGGATAGGGAGGCCTATGGCTACACCTTC. Amino acids: CASSLDREAYGYTF.

This sequence joins TRBV4-3 and TRBJ2-2; unclear D gene. The CDR3 covers 12 residues. Germline CDR1 and CDR2: LGHNA and YSLEER. The germline V and J ends were trimmed by 1 base and 7 bases, with 4 bases remaining between them. The chain's CDR3 is CASSQGHGELFF. The DNA for the CDR3 is TGCGCCAGCAGCCAAGGGCACGGGGAGCTGTTTTTT.

Here the CDR3 reads CASSGDDRAYNEQFF. The DNA for the CDR3 is TGTGCCAGCAGCGGAGACGACAGGGCCTACAATGAGCAGTTCTTC. The V gene is TRBV7-9, the J gene TRBJ2-1, with 7 positions matching TRBD1. Per germline, CDR1 SEHNR and CDR2 FQNEAQ (reference sequence). This CDR3 region has 15 residues. V lost 5 bases, J lost 2 bases, and 6 bases stayed unmatched.

Note on this clone: The junction differs from germline at one of its ends, possibly a read error. The V gene is TRBV27, the J gene TRBJ2-7; D unresolved. The germline gives CDR1 MNHEY, CDR2 SMNVEV (reference sequence). This CDR3 is built from 10 residues. CDR3 amino acids: CASSHLGIPF. In DNA form, the CDR3 reads TGTGCCAGCAGTCATCTAGGAATACCCTTC.

The V gene is TRBV9, the J gene TRBJ2-7; D perhaps matches TRBD2 (6 bases). Trimming cost V 0 bases and J 3 bases, with 10 bases left between them. CDR1 is SGDLS and CDR2 is YYNGEE in the germline V gene. The CDR3 has 14 amino acids. Here the CDR3 DNA reads TGTGCCAGCAGCGTAGATGCCGGGAGCTACGAGCAGTACTTC. The encoded protein is CASSVDAGSYEQYF.

The chain recombines TRBV10-3 with TRBJ2-3; D gene ambiguous. V was trimmed by 10 bases and J by 0 bases, leaving 11 bases between them. CDR1 and CDR2 from the germline V gene are ENHRY and SYGVKD. The length of the CDR3 is 13 residues. CDR3: CATTKASTDTQYF. DNA for the CDR3: TGTGCCACCACGAAGGCTAGCACAGATACGCAGTATTTT.

Written as DNA, the CDR3 is TGTGCCACCCCCCACGGCGCCCGCTCTGGGGCCAACGTCCTGACTTTC. Protein sequence: CATPHGARSGANVLTF. The chain recombines TRBV13 with TRBJ2-6; no clear D gene. Germline values: CDR1 PRHDT, CDR2 FYEKMQ (reference sequence). V lost 10 bases to trimming and J lost 0 bases, with 16 bases between them. The CDR3 runs to 16 residues.

The chain joins TRBV4-3 to TRBJ2-5; 9 nucleotides align to TRBD1. The CDR3 extends over 16 amino acids. In germline, CDR1 is LGHNA, CDR2 YSLEER. The ends lost 1 base at V and 5 bases at J; junction bases unmatched: 8. CDR3 in DNA: TGCGCCAGCAGCCAAGTCGTAACAGGGGGCGTGGAGACCCAGTACTTC. Encoded protein: CASSQVVTGGVETQYF.

The chain recombines TRBV29-1 with TRBJ1-5; possible D gene TRBD1, 6 bases. Looked up from germline, CDR1 is SQVTM and CDR2 is ANQGSEA. V lost 4 bases, J lost 4 bases, and 17 bases lay in between. The CDR3 spans 15 residues. CDR3 DNA: TGCAGCGTTGCCCTAACCGGACAGCTTAATCAGCCCCAGCATTTT. It encodes CSVALTGQLNQPQHF. Variable domain in full (rest from reference TRBV29-1 and TRBJ1-5): SAVISQKPSRDICQRGTSLTIQCQVDSQVTMMFWYRQQPGQSLTLIATANQGSEATYESGFVIDKFPISRPNLTFSTLTVSNMSPEDSSIYLCSVALTGQLNQPQHFGDGTRLSIL.

The chain recombines TRBV2 with TRBJ2-7; possibly TRBD1 for D (7 bases). V dropped 3 bases and J dropped 1 base, with 10 bases sitting between them. CDR3 length: 14 amino acids. CDR1 and CDR2 (germline): SNHLY, FYNNEI. The CDR3 protein is CASSEAGGSYEQYF. DNA for the CDR3: TGTGCCAGCAGTGAGGCAGGGGGGTCCTACGAGCAGTACTTC.

V and J are TRBV11-2 and TRBJ2-5; D is perhaps TRBD2 (6 bases). The germline V gene encodes CDR1 SGHAT and CDR2 FQNNGV. V lost 8 bases, J lost 2 bases, and 12 bases lay in between. The CDR3 runs to 13 residues. For the CDR3, the DNA is TGTGCCAGCGCGGGGAGGAGACAAGAGACCCAGTACTTC. Translated, it gives CASAGRRQETQYF.

The table lists this clone with a count of one. The rearrangement joins TRBV9 to TRBJ2-1; the match to TRBD2 covers 8 bases. V shed 3 bases, J shed 3 bases, and the junction held 5 bases outside the gene matches. This CDR3 comprises 15 residues. Germline values: CDR1 SGDLS, CDR2 YYNGEE. The CDR3 loop is CASSDSGIDYNEQFF. CDR3 nucleotides: TGTGCCAGCAGCGATAGCGGGATTGACTACAATGAGCAGTTCTTC.

Remarks on this clone: The junction shows a germline mismatch at one end, possibly a read error. The rearrangement links TRBV7-2 to TRBJ1-1; D ambiguous. The CDR3 is 12 residues long. The germline V gene encodes CDR1 SGHTA and CDR2 FQGNSA. The CDR3 sequence: CASSLGGAVAFF. The CDR3 DNA is TGTGCCAGCAGTTTAGGTGGAGCAGTGGCTTTCTTT.

The gene calls are TRBV2 and TRBJ2-7; 10 positions match TRBD1. Germline V lookup: CDR1 SNHLY, CDR2 FYNNEI. V shed 8 bases and J 6 bases; nucleotides not matched to a gene: 7. CDR3 length equals 13 residues. The DNA of the CDR3 is TGTGCCAGCGGACGGGACAGGGGCGGCGAGCAGTACTTC. Translation: CASGRDRGGEQYF.

V and J are TRBV7-6 and TRBJ1-3; possibly TRBD1 for D (5 bases). The CDR3 is 15 amino acids. V shed 5 bases and J shed 1 base, with 12 bases lying between them. Germline V CDR1 and CDR2: SGHVS, FNYEAQ. CDR3 nucleotide sequence: TGTGCCAGCAGCCTGGGACCGATTTCTGGAAACACCATATATTTT. It translates to CASSLGPISGNTIYF.

CDR3 protein: CASSLGGQGARTNEKLFF. The CDR3 DNA reads TGTGCCAGCAGCTTGGGGGGACAGGGGGCTCGGACTAATGAAAAACTGTTTTTT. The chain employs TRBV5-4 and TRBJ1-4; TRBD1 matches at 12 bases. With 0 bases clipped from V and 2 bases from J, the junction kept 5 bases outside the gene matches. The CDR3 sequence is 18 residues long. Germline lookup yields CDR1 SGHNT and CDR2 YYREEE (reference sequence).